This T cell receptor (beta chain) was sequenced during a study of T-cell reconstitution after alpha-beta-depleted transplantation in children. The V and J ends lost 6 bases and 2 bases, in that order; junction bases with no gene match: 16. The germline gives CDR1 SNHLY, CDR2 FYNNEI. The CDR3 runs to 18 residues. The sample holds a few counts of this clonotype. Using unique molecular identifiers, the investigators prepared the TCRbeta library. Using its own MiXCR run on the PCR reads, TCRdb lists one record per CDR3 protein. The sample has just over 350,000 distinct CDR3 sequences, about an eighth seen once.

The rearrangement links TRBV2 to TRBJ2-1; 7 nucleotides match TRBD1. The sequences come from PBMCs, collected from the stem cell graft. The source is a human donor who donated a stem cell graft to a child with Fanconi anemia. The CDR3 DNA follows: TGTGCCAGCAGGCGGACAGGTTCCTCCCGAGGAGCCTACAATGAGCAGTTCTTC. Translating gives CASRRTGSSRGAYNEQFF.